One sample yielded the 9 T cell receptor beta chains listed below, sequenced in a study of blood T cell repertoires in COVID-19. Repertoires were generated with immunoSEQ multiplex PCR, while TCRdb's copy carries only in-frame clones and drops some. The table lists some 120,000 clones, approximately 90% of them singletons. The sequenced material came from peripheral blood. The receptors were gathered from a man aged 70 or older with active or convalescent COVID-19.

This clone is a singleton in its sample. This sequence joins TRBV7-8 and TRBJ2-7; maybe TRBD2 (7 bases). The CDR3 has 15 residues. V was clipped by 5 bases and J by 4 bases, with 18 bases between them. Germline CDR1 reads SGHVS; CDR2 reads FQNEAQ. The CDR3 protein is CASSPLGGGGYEQYF. DNA of the CDR3: TGTGCCAGCAGCCCCCTTGGAGGGGGGGGATACGAGCAGTACTTC.

To note about this clone: Additional DNA sequences in this sample encode the identical CDR3. The V gene is TRBV11-1, the J gene TRBJ2-7; the D gene is possibly TRBD1 (6 bases). V was trimmed by 5 bases and J by 4 bases, leaving 9 bases between them. There are 12 residues in the CDR3. The germline V gene encodes CDR1 SGHAT and CDR2 FQDESV (reference sequence). CDR3 in amino acids: CASSLQGYEQYF. For the CDR3, the DNA is TGTGCCAGCAGCCTACAGGGATACGAGCAGTACTTC. Together with reference TRBV11-1 and TRBJ2-7, the CDR3 gives the full variable domain: EAEVAQSPRYKITEKSQAVAFWCDPISGHATLYWYRQILGQGPELLVQFQDESVVDDSQLPKDRFSAERLKGVDSTLKIQPAELGDSAMYLCASSLQGYEQYFGPGTRLTVT.

This clone was recorded once. A junction boundary mismatches the germline segment, possibly from a read error. This chain links TRBV24-1 with TRBJ2-7; TRBD1 aligns across 8 bases. The CDR3 spans 15 residues. CDR1 is KGHDR, CDR2 SFDVKD, per germline. Here the CDR3 reads CATSDQGQGSHEQYF. Here the CDR3 DNA reads TGTGCCACCAGTGATCAAGGACAGGGCTCCCACGAGCAGTACTTC.

The chain uses TRBV12-3 or TRBV12-4 and TRBJ2-3, with D possibly matching TRBD2 (5 bases). Trimming pared 8 bases from V and 2 bases from J, leaving 8 bases between. CDR3 length: 12 residues. This CDR3 is CASGGSTDTQYF. The DNA for the CDR3 is TGTGCCAGCGGCGGGTCCACAGATACGCAGTATTTT.

The CDR3 is CASSLGLEHSPLHF. In DNA, the CDR3 is TGCGCCAGCAGCTTGGGGCTAGAGCATTCACCCCTCCACTTT. V usage is TRBV5-1 and J usage is TRBJ1-6; no clear D. V lost 0 bases and J 8 bases, leaving 9 bases between the germline ends. Germline V gene data show CDR1 as SGHRS and CDR2 as YFSETQ. CDR3 length equals 14 residues.

About this clone itself: This specimen includes other DNA sequences encoding the same CDR3. This chain uses TRBV5-6 with TRBJ1-1; a possible D gene is TRBD1 (6 bases). Germline V gene sequence: CDR1 SGHDT, CDR2 YYEEEE. This CDR3 region has 13 residues. V was trimmed by 2 bases and J by 1 base, leaving 6 bases between them. CDR3 region: CASSLGGNTEAFF. CDR3 DNA sequence: TGTGCCAGCAGCTTAGGGGGGAACACTGAAGCTTTCTTT.

The rearrangement joins TRBV2 to TRBJ1-1; D remains ambiguous. V shed 5 bases and J shed 10 bases, with 11 bases lying between them. The CDR3 is 11 residues long. Germline CDR1 is SNHLY and CDR2 is FYNNEI. The CDR3: CASSYTAGAFF. The CDR3 region has the DNA TGTGCCAGCAGTTACACGGCAGGAGCTTTCTTT.

The J gene is TRBJ1-2, the V gene TRBV19; TRBD1 is a possible D gene (5 bases). Germline CDR1 reads LNHDA; CDR2 reads SQIVND (reference sequence). V dropped 5 bases and J dropped 3 bases, with 16 bases sitting between them. The CDR3 loop spans 15 amino acids. The CDR3 DNA follows: TGTGCCAGTAGTCCCAACCCAGGGATCGACTATGGCTACACCTTC. This codes for CASSPNPGIDYGYTF.

The chain is built from TRBV2 and TRBJ2-7; 8 nucleotides line up with TRBD2. The germline V gene has CDR1 SNHLY and CDR2 FYNNEI. Unmatched junction bases numbered 3, after V lost 2 bases and J lost 3 bases. The CDR3 extends over 14 amino acids. The CDR3: CASSERSGGYEQYF. The CDR3 nucleotides are TGTGCCAGCAGTGAAAGGAGCGGGGGCTACGAGCAGTACTTC.